Given below is one T cell receptor (beta chain) in context. The record originates from a study of kidney transplant recipient with SARS-CoV-2 infection. CDR3 length: 22 residues. TCRdb redid the calling of the reads with MiXCR, one entry per CDR3 protein. The data show 200,000 to 300,000 distinct CDR3 sequences, around 30% seen once. The rearrangement joins TRBV21-1 to TRBJ2-3; no DNA check was done on the table's D call, TRBD2. TRBV21-1 is a pseudogene. The clonotype originates from a male patient between 25 and 39 years old who had COVID-19 and was a kidney transplant recipient. Some of the T cells might come from the graft donor. The input for sequencing was a blood sample, taken at baseline and on approximately day 120 from a kidney transplant recipient. In DNA form, the CDR3 reads TGTGCCAGCAGCCGAGCTCCGCTCGGGACTAGCGGGAGGGCGACCCTTTCGGCTACGCAGTATTTT. Translated, it gives CASSRAPLGTSGRATLSATQYF.